What follows is one T cell receptor (beta chain) and its context. The target antigen is unknown. This entry is derived from a study of cytomegalovirus exposure and HLA in healthy donors. Study-wide results and caveats: The authors judged a highly shared variant cluster likely a sequencing artifact. Association with HLA alleles at 0.05 false discovery rate was found for 15,000 or so TCR beta sequences in a later analysis.

Primers included in the PCR were 60 Vbeta and 13 Jbeta primers. Profiled with immunoSEQ multiplex PCR; TCRdb holds only in-frame clones, not every one. The sample includes roughly 150,000 clones, about 75% of them seen just once. The germline V gene encodes CDR1 MNHEY and CDR2 SMNVEV (reference sequence). V lost 2 bases to trimming and J lost 0 bases, with 12 bases between them. This CDR3 region has 16 residues. Sequences were obtained from PBMCs. The chain links TRBV27 to TRBJ2-3, with D perhaps TRBD2 (5 bases). The clonotype was recovered from a man between 18 and 29 years old in good health and CMV-seropositive. CDR3 sequence: CASSLLDSISTDTQYF. Written as DNA, the CDR3 is TGTGCCAGCAGTTTACTGGACTCAATTAGCACAGATACGCAGTATTTT.